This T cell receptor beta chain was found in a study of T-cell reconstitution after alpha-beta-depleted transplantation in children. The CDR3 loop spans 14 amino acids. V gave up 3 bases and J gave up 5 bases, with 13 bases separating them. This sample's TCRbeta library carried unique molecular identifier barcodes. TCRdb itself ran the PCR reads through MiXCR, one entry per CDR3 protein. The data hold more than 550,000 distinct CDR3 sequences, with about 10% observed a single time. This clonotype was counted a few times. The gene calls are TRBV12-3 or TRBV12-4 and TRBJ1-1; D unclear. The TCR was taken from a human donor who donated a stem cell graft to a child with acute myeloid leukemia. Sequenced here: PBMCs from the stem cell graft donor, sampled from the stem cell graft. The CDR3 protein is CASSLAGLGTEAFF. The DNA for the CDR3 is TGTGCCAGCAGTTTGGCGGGGTTGGGTACTGAAGCTTTCTTT.